The 21 T cell receptor beta chains reported below all come from one sample, sequenced in a study of blood T cell repertoires in COVID-19. The data were produced by immunoSEQ multiplex PCR, yet TCRdb's version contains in-frame clones alone and is incomplete. This sample yields about 67,000 clones, of which more than 70% are seen a single time; just under 6.5% belongs to the top ten. Sequences were obtained from peripheral blood. The receptors were sampled from a woman aged 55-69 years with acute or convalescent COVID-19.

This clone was detected only once. The rearrangement joins TRBV5-1 to TRBJ2-3; 7 bases are a match to TRBD2. The V gene's germline CDR1 is SGHRS and CDR2 YFSETQ. CDR3 length: 16 amino acids. With V trimmed by 0 bases and J by 0 bases, 4 bases remained unmatched. For the CDR3, the DNA is TGCGCCAGCAGCTTGGCCGGGGGGACCAGCACAGATACGCAGTATTTT. Its translation is CASSLAGGTSTDTQYF.

This clone has only one observation. This rearrangement joins TRBV7-2 to TRBJ2-3; 8 bases line up with TRBD1. Germline V CDR1 and CDR2: SGHTA, FQGNSA. V lost 5 bases, J lost 4 bases, and 5 bases stayed unmatched. The CDR3 is 14 residues long. CDR3 residues: CASSDQQGADTQYF. The CDR3 DNA reads TGTGCCAGCAGCGACCAACAGGGGGCAGATACGCAGTATTTT. The whole variable domain, filled in from reference TRBV7-2 and TRBJ2-3, reads GAGVSQSPSNKVTEKGKDVELRCDPISGHTALYWYRQSLGQGLEFLIYFQGNSAPDKSGLPSDRFSAERTGGSVSTLTIQRTQQEDSAVYLCASSDQQGADTQYFGPGTRLTVL.

The rearrangement joins TRBV7-2 to TRBJ2-7; the match to TRBD1 covers 7 bases. CDR3 length: 13 residues. V shed 5 bases and J 6 bases; nucleotides not matched to a gene: 7. CDR1 is SGHTA, CDR2 FQGNSA, per germline. The CDR3 is CASSIPGQVEQYF. CDR3 in DNA: TGTGCCAGCAGCATCCCCGGACAGGTCGAGCAGTACTTC.

This clone was counted only a few times. V usage is TRBV6-5 and J usage is TRBJ1-5, with D perhaps TRBD1 (6 bases). Trimming removed 7 bases from V and 6 bases from J, with 13 bases in between. Germline V gives CDR1 MNHEY, CDR2 SVGAGI. The CDR3 length is 13 residues. For the CDR3, the DNA is TGTGCCAGCAACGGACAGCAGATTCAGCCCCAGCATTTT. Residues: CASNGQQIQPQHF.

This sequence joins TRBV7-5 and TRBJ2-1; the table assigns TRBD2, which was not confirmed against the DNA. TRBV7-5 has pseudogene status. The CDR3 has 18 amino acids. The CDR3 protein is CARSSAGAGGSSYNEQFF. The CDR3 coding sequence is TGTGCCAGAAGCTCAGCCGGGGCGGGGGGGAGCTCCTACAATGAGCAGTTCTTC.

The chain is built from TRBV7-2 and TRBJ2-1, with TRBD1 as a possible D gene (6 bases). CDR1 is SGHTA, CDR2 FQGNSA, per germline. Trimming took off 3 bases at V and 9 bases at J, with 15 bases between the two ends. The CDR3 covers 14 residues. The CDR3 DNA is TGTGCCAGCAGCTTGGGTGAGGGGGTCACTGAGCAGTTCTTC. It specifies CASSLGEGVTEQFF. The variable domain in full, with the rest retrieved from reference TRBV7-2 and TRBJ2-1, is GAGVSQSPSNKVTEKGKDVELRCDPISGHTALYWYRQSLGQGLEFLIYFQGNSAPDKSGLPSDRFSAERTGGSVSTLTIQRTQQEDSAVYLCASSLGEGVTEQFFGPGTRLTVL.

The chain has TRBV5-6 and TRBJ1-2; D not certain. Trimming pared 4 bases from V and 8 bases from J, leaving 9 bases between. Germline V gene data show CDR1 as SGHDT and CDR2 as YYEEEE. CDR3 size: 11 residues. CDR3 amino acids: CASSQWEGYTF. DNA of the CDR3: TGTGCCAGCAGCCAATGGGAGGGCTACACCTTC.

This chain joins TRBV10-3 and TRBJ2-5; 7 bases agree with TRBD2. Germline CDR1 reads ENHRY; CDR2 reads SYGVKD. V lost 4 bases to trimming and J lost 1 base; unmatched junction nucleotides: 0. The CDR3 contains 13 residues. Written as DNA, the CDR3 is TGTGCCATCAGTGCTAGCGGCCAAGAGACCCAGTACTTC. This gives the protein CAISASGQETQYF.

This clone came up a few times. This chain links TRBV6-2 or TRBV6-3 with TRBJ1-2, with 9 bases fitting TRBD1. With V trimmed by 0 bases and J by 2 bases, 7 bases remained unmatched. Germline assignment: CDR1 MNHEY and CDR2 SVGEGT. The CDR3 has 17 residues. CDR3 in amino acids: CASSYSRRQGENYGYTF. DNA for the CDR3: TGTGCCAGCAGTTACTCCCGTAGACAGGGGGAGAACTATGGCTACACCTTC.

V gene TRBV7-8 combines with J gene TRBJ1-1; unclear D gene. Per the germline V gene, CDR1 is SGHVS and CDR2 is FQNEAQ. V lost 1 base to trimming and J lost 3 bases, with 9 bases between them. The CDR3 extends over 14 amino acids. The CDR3 sequence: CASSLVGRDTEAFF. In DNA form, the CDR3 reads TGTGCCAGCAGCTTAGTAGGGAGGGACACTGAAGCTTTCTTT. The full variable domain, rest sourced from reference TRBV7-8 and TRBJ1-1, is GAGVSQSPRYKVAKRGQDVALRCDPISGHVSLFWYQQALGQGPEFLTYFQNEAQLDKSGLPSDRFFAERPEGSVSTLKIQRTQQEDSAVYLCASSLVGRDTEAFFGQGTRLTVV.

This chain connects TRBV20-1 to TRBJ2-7, with D maybe TRBD2 (5 bases). Germline CDR1 DFQATT, CDR2 SNEGSKA (reference sequence). Trimming removed 3 bases at V and 3 bases at J, with 21 bases between. This CDR3 is 16 amino acids long. The DNA for the CDR3 is TGCAGTGCTAGTCCCTTAGGGTGGGGAGTTCGCTACGAGCAGTACTTC. This translates into CSASPLGWGVRYEQYF.

This chain links TRBV5-1 with TRBJ2-1; D is perhaps TRBD1 (6 bases). V was clipped by 4 bases and J by 7 bases, with 18 bases between them. The CDR3 has 15 residues. Looked up from germline, CDR1 is SGHRS and CDR2 is YFSETQ. CDR3 DNA sequence: TGCGCCAGCAGCCCTATGGACAGTCTGGAGAATGAGCAGTTCTTC. Translation: CASSPMDSLENEQFF.

The J gene is TRBJ1-5, the V gene TRBV6-1, with 8 bases lining up with TRBD1. This CDR3 contains 14 residues. V trimming: 3 bases; J trimming: 4 bases; junction bases outside the gene matches: 2. Germline CDR1 and CDR2: MNHNS and SASEGT. CDR3 in amino acids: CASSDDRGNQPQHF. The CDR3 bases are TGTGCCAGCAGTGACGACAGGGGAAATCAGCCCCAGCATTTT.

In its sample, this clone is medium-sized. V is TRBV4-2 and J is TRBJ1-5, with 7 bases that match TRBD1. Germline CDR1 and CDR2: LGHNA and YNFKEQ. The CDR3 spans 15 residues. Unmatched junction bases numbered 4, after V lost 1 base and J lost 4 bases. CDR3 residues: CASSQVGTANQPQHF. The CDR3 region has the DNA TGTGCCAGCAGCCAAGTTGGGACAGCTAATCAGCCCCAGCATTTT.

This clone has just a few counts. This sequence joins TRBV27 and TRBJ2-7; 7 nucleotides align to TRBD1. Unmatched junction bases numbered 4, after V lost 2 bases and J lost 6 bases. Germline V gene sequence: CDR1 MNHEY, CDR2 SMNVEV (reference sequence). This CDR3 contains 13 residues. CDR3 sequence (DNA): TGTGCCAGCAGTTTAATAGGGGGCCTCGAGCAGTACTTC. Protein: CASSLIGGLEQYF.

This rearrangement joins TRBV29-1 to TRBJ1-5, with D tentatively TRBD1 (5 bases). Trimming removed 5 bases at V and 0 bases at J, with 5 bases between. The CDR3 totals 12 residues. Per the germline V gene, CDR1 is SQVTM and CDR2 is ANQGSEA. The CDR3 DNA reads as TGCAGCGTTCAGGGTAGCAATCAGCCCCAGCATTTT. Protein product: CSVQGSNQPQHF. The full variable domain, completed using reference TRBV29-1 and TRBJ1-5, is SAVISQKPSRDICQRGTSLTIQCQVDSQVTMMFWYRQQPGQSLTLIATANQGSEATYESGFVIDKFPISRPNLTFSTLTVSNMSPEDSSIYLCSVQGSNQPQHFGDGTRLSIL.

This clone was counted only a few times. This chain connects TRBV6-1 to TRBJ2-7; D is perhaps TRBD2 (6 bases). This CDR3 is built from 14 residues. Deletions cut 2 bases from V and 3 bases from J, with 11 bases between. Germline V gene data show CDR1 as MNHNS and CDR2 as SASEGT. This CDR3 reads CASSERVEGYEQYF. The CDR3 region has the DNA TGTGCCAGCAGTGAAAGGGTGGAGGGCTACGAGCAGTACTTC.

The sample holds a few counts of this clone. The V gene is TRBV4-1, the J gene TRBJ2-5; D gene uncertain. Trimming pared 3 bases from V and 1 base from J, leaving 6 bases between. The CDR3 extends over 13 amino acids. CDR1 and CDR2 (germline): MGHRA, YSYEKL. The CDR3 sequence is CASSQGLQETQYF. DNA for the CDR3: TGCGCCAGCAGCCAGGGCCTCCAAGAGACCCAGTACTTC.

J is TRBJ2-7 and V is TRBV27; 8 bases match TRBD2. The CDR3 is made up of 15 amino acids. V lost 6 bases, J lost 2 bases, and 9 bases stayed unmatched. The germline V gene encodes CDR1 MNHEY and CDR2 SMNVEV (reference sequence). CDR3 bases: TGTGCCAGCAGCCGACGGGGGGGGCCCACCTACGAGCAGTACTTC. Amino acids: CASSRRGGPTYEQYF.

The V and J genes are TRBV3-1 (or the pseudogene TRBV3-2) and TRBJ2-2; 10 bases match TRBD1. Per germline, CDR1 LGHDT and CDR2 YNNKEL (reference sequence). V lost 3 bases, J lost 4 bases, and 5 bases stayed unmatched. This CDR3 comprises 16 residues. DNA of the CDR3: TGTGCCAGCAGCCACCGGGACAGGGGTGTCACCGGGGAGCTGTTTTTT. Protein: CASSHRDRGVTGELFF.

This rearrangement joins TRBV19 to TRBJ1-5; a weak D match, TRBD1 (5 bases). Trimming shortened V by 6 bases and J by 2 bases, and 20 bases separated the two germline ends. Germline lookup yields CDR1 LNHDA and CDR2 SQIVND (reference sequence). The CDR3 covers 17 residues. CDR3 nucleotides: TGTGCCAGTAGGGGACGGGAGGGAGGTTTTGGCAATCAGCCCCAGCATTTT. Amino acids: CASRGREGGFGNQPQHF.